A selection of T cell receptor beta chains follows, all from one sample in a study of blood T cell repertoires in COVID-19. This table comes from immunoSEQ multiplex PCR, and its TCRdb copy is limited to in-frame clones, with some not included. The sample includes roughly 130,000 clones, about 87% of them seen just once. Sequencing input: peripheral blood. The receptors were sampled from a woman aged 60-75 years with acute or convalescent COVID-19. CDR3s include the opening cysteine and the closing phenylalanine or tryptophan. Fields, in order: D gene, J gene, V gene, clone size, CDR3 protein, CDR3 DNA. A D gene is named only where the DNA matches it firmly. Not all rows give a size; the values are once, few, many and, for expanded clones, a class.

d_call: TRBD1
j_call: TRBJ1-1
v_call: TRBV10-2
clone_size: -
cdr3_aa: CASSHRGLEAFF
cdr3_nt: TGCGCCAGCAGCCACAGGGGCCTCGAAGCTTTCTTT

d_call: -
j_call: TRBJ1-3
v_call: TRBV3-1/TRBV3-2
clone_size: -
cdr3_aa: CASSQDRYGNTIYF
cdr3_nt: TGTGCCAGCAGCCAAGACAGGTATGGAAACACCATATATTTT

d_call: -
j_call: TRBJ1-5
v_call: TRBV4-1
clone_size: once
cdr3_aa: CASSQGGNQPQHF
cdr3_nt: TGCGCCAGCAGCCAAGGAGGGAATCAGCCCCAGCATTTT

d_call: TRBD1
j_call: TRBJ1-6
v_call: TRBV6-5
clone_size: -
cdr3_aa: CASRRDRGHNSPLHF
cdr3_nt: TGTGCCAGCAGGAGGGACAGGGGACATAATTCACCCCTCCACTTT

d_call: -
j_call: TRBJ2-5
v_call: TRBV3-1/TRBV3-2
clone_size: -
cdr3_aa: CASSLQHLQETQYF
cdr3_nt: TGTGCCAGCAGCCTCCAACACCTCCAAGAGACCCAGTACTTC

d_call: -
j_call: TRBJ2-6
v_call: TRBV2
clone_size: -
cdr3_aa: CASSVTTPGANVLTF
cdr3_nt: TGTGCCAGCAGTGTAACTACCCCTGGGGCCAACGTCCTGACTTTC

d_call: TRBD1
j_call: TRBJ1-2
v_call: TRBV3-1/TRBV3-2
clone_size: -
cdr3_aa: CASSQEGTGPYGYTF
cdr3_nt: TGTGCCAGCAGCCAAGAAGGGACAGGGCCCTATGGCTACACCTTC

d_call: -
j_call: TRBJ1-2
v_call: TRBV15
clone_size: many
cdr3_aa: CATSNRGTQRGYTF
cdr3_nt: TGTGCCACCAGCAATCGGGGAACTCAGCGTGGCTACACCTTC

d_call: -
j_call: TRBJ1-5
v_call: TRBV5-6
clone_size: -
cdr3_aa: CASSLAHNQPQHF
cdr3_nt: TGTGCCAGCAGCTTGGCACACAATCAGCCCCAGCATTTT

d_call: -
j_call: TRBJ1-2
v_call: TRBV19
clone_size: -
cdr3_aa: CASSPSWAGANYGYTF
cdr3_nt: TGTGCCAGTAGTCCTAGCTGGGCAGGAGCTAACTATGGCTACACCTTC

d_call: -
j_call: TRBJ1-2
v_call: TRBV6-6
clone_size: once
cdr3_aa: CASSYSTDYGYTF
cdr3_nt: TGTGCCAGCAGTTACTCGACAGACTATGGCTACACCTTC

d_call: -
j_call: TRBJ2-7
v_call: TRBV2
clone_size: -
cdr3_aa: CASRGGTGTGNEQYF
cdr3_nt: TGTGCCAGCAGGGGGGGGACCGGGACAGGAAACGAGCAGTACTTC

d_call: TRBD1
j_call: TRBJ1-2
v_call: TRBV11-2
clone_size: -
cdr3_aa: CASSLGRGQRIGGYTF
cdr3_nt: TGTGCCAGCAGCTTAGGGCGGGGACAGAGGATCGGTGGCTACACCTTC

d_call: -
j_call: TRBJ2-3
v_call: TRBV5-1
clone_size: -
cdr3_aa: CASSSPGADTQYF
cdr3_nt: TGCGCCAGCAGCTCTCCCGGGGCAGATACGCAGTATTTT

d_call: TRBD1
j_call: TRBJ1-2
v_call: TRBV29-1
clone_size: -
cdr3_aa: CSVNTGAVGYGYTF
cdr3_nt: TGCAGCGTAAACACAGGGGCAGTCGGCTATGGCTACACCTTC

d_call: -
j_call: TRBJ1-1
v_call: TRBV11-1
clone_size: -
cdr3_aa: CASSLARTEAFF
cdr3_nt: TGTGCCAGCAGCTTAGCTCGGACTGAAGCTTTCTTT

d_call: -
j_call: TRBJ2-2
v_call: TRBV9
clone_size: few
cdr3_aa: CASSTGVGELFF
cdr3_nt: TGTGCCAGCAGCACGGGAGTCGGGGAGCTGTTTTTT

d_call: -
j_call: TRBJ1-6
v_call: TRBV7-2
clone_size: -
cdr3_aa: CASAPSSYNSPLHF
cdr3_nt: TGTGCCAGCGCCCCCAGCTCCTATAATTCACCCCTCCACTTT

d_call: TRBD2
j_call: TRBJ2-2
v_call: TRBV29-1
clone_size: -
cdr3_aa: CSVDGGTGELFF
cdr3_nt: TGCAGCGTTGACGGGGGGACCGGGGAGCTGTTTTTT

d_call: TRBD1
j_call: TRBJ2-7
v_call: TRBV28
clone_size: -
cdr3_aa: CASRPTGTGLNEQYF
cdr3_nt: TGTGCCAGCAGACCGACCGGGACAGGGCTCAACGAGCAGTACTTC

d_call: TRBD1
j_call: TRBJ1-2
v_call: TRBV6-2/TRBV6-3
clone_size: -
cdr3_aa: CASSRPQGNGYTF
cdr3_nt: TGTGCCAGCAGTCGACCACAGGGGAACGGCTACACCTTC

d_call: TRBD2
j_call: TRBJ2-1
v_call: TRBV5-4
clone_size: -
cdr3_aa: CASSSRIGAGGHNEQFF
cdr3_nt: TGTGCCAGCAGCTCGCGAATCGGAGCGGGAGGGCACAATGAGCAGTTCTTC

d_call: -
j_call: TRBJ2-7
v_call: TRBV29-1
clone_size: -
cdr3_aa: CSAFHGYEQYF
cdr3_nt: TGCAGCGCCTTCCACGGCTACGAGCAGTACTTC

d_call: -
j_call: TRBJ1-4
v_call: TRBV28
clone_size: -
cdr3_aa: CASSLRATNEKLFF
cdr3_nt: TGTGCCAGCAGTTTGCGGGCAACTAATGAAAAACTGTTTTTT

d_call: -
j_call: TRBJ2-3
v_call: TRBV5-8
clone_size: -
cdr3_aa: CASSFDQGTQYF
cdr3_nt: TGTGCCAGCAGTTTCGACCAGGGTACGCAGTATTTT

d_call: TRBD1
j_call: TRBJ1-2
v_call: TRBV11-1
clone_size: -
cdr3_aa: CASSSTDRGREYGYTF
cdr3_nt: TGTGCCAGCAGCTCAACTGACAGGGGAAGGGAGTATGGCTACACCTTC

d_call: TRBD1
j_call: TRBJ1-4
v_call: TRBV5-4
clone_size: -
cdr3_aa: CATTQGATNEKLFF
cdr3_nt: TGTGCCACCACCCAGGGGGCAACTAATGAAAAACTGTTTTTT

d_call: TRBD1
j_call: TRBJ2-5
v_call: TRBV19
clone_size: -
cdr3_aa: CASSAQGVGETQYF
cdr3_nt: TGTGCCAGTAGCGCACAGGGGGTAGGGGAGACCCAGTACTTC

d_call: -
j_call: TRBJ2-2
v_call: TRBV19
clone_size: -
cdr3_aa: CASSISVRNTGELFF
cdr3_nt: TGTGCCAGTAGTATATCGGTTAGGAACACCGGGGAGCTGTTTTTT

d_call: TRBD2
j_call: TRBJ2-4
v_call: TRBV19
clone_size: -
cdr3_aa: CASTPSGRNIQYF
cdr3_nt: TGTGCCAGCACCCCTAGCGGGAGAAACATTCAGTACTTC

d_call: TRBD1
j_call: TRBJ2-3
v_call: TRBV7-9
clone_size: -
cdr3_aa: CASSIGQGAGFGTDTQYF
cdr3_nt: TGTGCCAGCAGCATCGGACAGGGGGCGGGATTTGGCACAGATACGCAGTATTTT

d_call: -
j_call: TRBJ2-1
v_call: TRBV28
clone_size: once
cdr3_aa: CASSPPSVYSYNEQFF
cdr3_nt: TGTGCCAGCAGTCCCCCCTCAGTTTACTCCTACAATGAGCAGTTCTTC

d_call: TRBD1
j_call: TRBJ1-2
v_call: TRBV6-5
clone_size: -
cdr3_aa: CASGRTGLYGYTF
cdr3_nt: TGTGCCAGCGGAAGGACAGGGCTGTATGGCTACACCTTC

d_call: TRBD1
j_call: TRBJ1-3
v_call: TRBV5-5
clone_size: -
cdr3_aa: CASSLTGDGLFRNTIYF
cdr3_nt: TGTGCCAGCAGCTTGACAGGGGACGGTCTCTTCAGAAACACCATATATTTT

d_call: TRBD1
j_call: TRBJ2-3
v_call: TRBV5-1
clone_size: -
cdr3_aa: CASRPRQGLTTDTQYF
cdr3_nt: TGCGCCAGCAGGCCAAGACAGGGCCTGACCACAGATACGCAGTATTTT